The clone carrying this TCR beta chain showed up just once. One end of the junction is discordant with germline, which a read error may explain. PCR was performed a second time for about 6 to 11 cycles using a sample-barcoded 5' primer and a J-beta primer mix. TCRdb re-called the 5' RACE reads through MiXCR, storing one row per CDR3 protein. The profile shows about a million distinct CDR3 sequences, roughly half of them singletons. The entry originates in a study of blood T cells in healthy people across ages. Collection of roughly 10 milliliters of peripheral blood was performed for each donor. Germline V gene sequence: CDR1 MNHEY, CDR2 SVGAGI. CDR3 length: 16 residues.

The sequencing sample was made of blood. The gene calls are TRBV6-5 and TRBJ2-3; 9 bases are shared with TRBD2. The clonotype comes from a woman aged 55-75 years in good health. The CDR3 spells CACSYSSGEAFYTQYF. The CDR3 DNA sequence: TGTGCCTGCAGTTACTCTAGCGGGGAGGCTTTTTATACGCAGTATTTT.